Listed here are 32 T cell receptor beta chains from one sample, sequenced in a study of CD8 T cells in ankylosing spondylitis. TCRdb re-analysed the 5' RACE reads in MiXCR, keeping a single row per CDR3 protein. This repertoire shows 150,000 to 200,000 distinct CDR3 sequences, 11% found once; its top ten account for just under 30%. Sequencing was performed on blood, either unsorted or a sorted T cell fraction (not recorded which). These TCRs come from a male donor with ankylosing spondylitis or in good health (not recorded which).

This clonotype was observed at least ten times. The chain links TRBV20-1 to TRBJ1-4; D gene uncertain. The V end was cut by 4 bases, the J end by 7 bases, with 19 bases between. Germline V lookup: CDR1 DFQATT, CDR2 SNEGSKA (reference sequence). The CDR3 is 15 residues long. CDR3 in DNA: TGCAGTGCTAACCTACCTAGGGATAGGAGTGAAAAACTGTTTTTT. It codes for CSANLPRDRSEKLFF.

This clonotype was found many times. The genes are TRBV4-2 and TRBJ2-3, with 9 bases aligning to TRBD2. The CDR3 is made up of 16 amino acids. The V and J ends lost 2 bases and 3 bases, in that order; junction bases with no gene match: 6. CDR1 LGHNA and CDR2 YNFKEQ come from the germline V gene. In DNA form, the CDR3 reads TGTGCCAGCAGCCAATATATTAGCGGGAGAACAGATACGCAGTATTTT. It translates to CASSQYISGRTDTQYF.

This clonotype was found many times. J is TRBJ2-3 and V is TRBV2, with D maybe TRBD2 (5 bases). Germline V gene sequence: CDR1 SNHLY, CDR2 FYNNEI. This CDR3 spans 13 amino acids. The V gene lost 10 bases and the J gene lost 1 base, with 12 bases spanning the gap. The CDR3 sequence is CATASEGTDTQYF. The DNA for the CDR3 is TGTGCCACCGCCTCGGAGGGCACAGATACGCAGTATTTT. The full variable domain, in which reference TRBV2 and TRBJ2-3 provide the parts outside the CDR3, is EPEVTQTPSHQVTQMGQEVILRCVPISNHLYFYWYRQILGQKVEFLVSFYNNEISEKSEIFDDQFSVERPDGSNFTLKIRSTKLEDSAMYFCATASEGTDTQYFGPGTRLTVL.

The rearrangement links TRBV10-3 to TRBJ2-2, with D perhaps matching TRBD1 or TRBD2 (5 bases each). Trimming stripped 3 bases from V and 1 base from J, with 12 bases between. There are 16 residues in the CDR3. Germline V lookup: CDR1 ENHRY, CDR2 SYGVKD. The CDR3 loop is CAISDEGRGNTGELFF. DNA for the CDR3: TGTGCCATCAGTGACGAGGGGCGCGGGAACACCGGGGAGCTGTTTTTT.

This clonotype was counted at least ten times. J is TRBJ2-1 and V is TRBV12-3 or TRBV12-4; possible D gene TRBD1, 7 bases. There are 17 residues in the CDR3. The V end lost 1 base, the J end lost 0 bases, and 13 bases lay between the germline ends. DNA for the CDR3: TGTGCCAGCAGTTTAGTTACGGGGGACAGCTCCTACAATGAGCAGTTCTTC. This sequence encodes CASSLVTGDSSYNEQFF.

The CDR3 spells CASSFRGGTGELFF. CDR3 DNA: TGTGCCAGCTCCTTTAGGGGAGGGACCGGGGAGCTGTTTTTT. The V call is TRBV7-2, the J call TRBJ2-2; 7 bases fit TRBD2. Losses at the gene ends were 8 bases for V and 5 bases for J; bases not matched to a gene: 8. The CDR3 covers 14 residues. Per germline, CDR1 SGHTA and CDR2 FQGNSA.

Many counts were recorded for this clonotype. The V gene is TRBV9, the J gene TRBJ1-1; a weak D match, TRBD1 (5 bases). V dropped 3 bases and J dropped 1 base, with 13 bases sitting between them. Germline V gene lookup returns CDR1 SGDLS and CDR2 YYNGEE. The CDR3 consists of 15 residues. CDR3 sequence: CASSALGAPNTEAFF. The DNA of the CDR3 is TGTGCCAGCAGCGCACTAGGGGCTCCGAACACTGAAGCTTTCTTT.

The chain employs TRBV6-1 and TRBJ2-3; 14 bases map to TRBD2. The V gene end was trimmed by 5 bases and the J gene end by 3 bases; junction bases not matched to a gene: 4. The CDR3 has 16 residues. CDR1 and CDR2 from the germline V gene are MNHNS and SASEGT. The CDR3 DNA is TGTGCCAGCAGTACCCGGACTAGCGGGGGGACAGATACGCAGTATTTT. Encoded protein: CASSTRTSGGTDTQYF.

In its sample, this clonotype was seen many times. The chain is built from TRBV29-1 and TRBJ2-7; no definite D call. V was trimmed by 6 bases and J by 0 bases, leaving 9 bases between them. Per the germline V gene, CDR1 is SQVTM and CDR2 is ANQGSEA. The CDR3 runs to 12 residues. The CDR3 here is CSVSLSSYEQYF. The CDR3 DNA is TGCAGCGTGTCCCTTTCCTCCTACGAGCAGTACTTC.

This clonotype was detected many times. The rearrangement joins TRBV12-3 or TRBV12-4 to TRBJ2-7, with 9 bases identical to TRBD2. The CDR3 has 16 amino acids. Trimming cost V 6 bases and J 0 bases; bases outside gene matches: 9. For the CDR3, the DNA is TGTGCCAGCAGCTCCGGTAGCGGGAGACACTCCTACGAGCAGTACTTC. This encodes CASSSGSGRHSYEQYF.

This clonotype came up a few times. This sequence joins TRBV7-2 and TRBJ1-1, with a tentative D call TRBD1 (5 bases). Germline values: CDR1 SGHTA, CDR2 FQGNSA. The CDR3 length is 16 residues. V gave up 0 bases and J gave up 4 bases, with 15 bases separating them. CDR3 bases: TGTGCCAGCAGCTTAGCTCAGACACCCGGGGGCACTGAAGCTTTCTTT. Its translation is CASSLAQTPGGTEAFF.

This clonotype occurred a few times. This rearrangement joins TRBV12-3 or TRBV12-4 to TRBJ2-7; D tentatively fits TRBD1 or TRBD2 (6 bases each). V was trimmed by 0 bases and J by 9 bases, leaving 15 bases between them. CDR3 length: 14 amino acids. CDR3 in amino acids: CASSLARGAGRQYF. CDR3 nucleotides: TGTGCCAGCAGTTTAGCGAGGGGGGCAGGCCGGCAGTACTTC.

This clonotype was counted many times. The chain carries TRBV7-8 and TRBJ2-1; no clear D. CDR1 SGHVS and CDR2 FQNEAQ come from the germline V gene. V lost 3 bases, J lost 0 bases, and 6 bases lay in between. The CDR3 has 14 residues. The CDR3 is CASSLRISYNEQFF. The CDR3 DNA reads TGTGCCAGCAGCTTGAGAATCTCCTACAATGAGCAGTTCTTC.

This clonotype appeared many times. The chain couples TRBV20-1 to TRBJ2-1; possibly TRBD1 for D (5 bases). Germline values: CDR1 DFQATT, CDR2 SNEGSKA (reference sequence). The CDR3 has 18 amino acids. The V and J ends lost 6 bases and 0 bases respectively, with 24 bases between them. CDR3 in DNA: TGCAGTGCCACACACGGCGAGCAGGGCTTCCCCTCCTACAATGAGCAGTTCTTC. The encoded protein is CSATHGEQGFPSYNEQFF.

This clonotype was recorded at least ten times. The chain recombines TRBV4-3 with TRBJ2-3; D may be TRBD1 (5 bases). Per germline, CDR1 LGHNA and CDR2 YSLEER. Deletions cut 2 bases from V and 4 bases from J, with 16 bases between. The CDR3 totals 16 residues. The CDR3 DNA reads TGCGCCAGCAGCCAATTATTTGGGAAGGGGCCAGATACGCAGTATTTT. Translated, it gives CASSQLFGKGPDTQYF.

In DNA form, the CDR3 reads TGTGCCAGCGTGGGGTTTGTAGGTGAGACCCAGTACTTC. Translated: CASVGFVGETQYF. The J gene is TRBJ2-5, the V gene TRBV6-6, with unresolved D. This CDR3 has 13 residues. CDR1 and CDR2 from the germline V gene are MNHNY and SVGAGI (reference sequence). Trimming took 8 bases from V and 5 from J, leaving 15 bases between them.

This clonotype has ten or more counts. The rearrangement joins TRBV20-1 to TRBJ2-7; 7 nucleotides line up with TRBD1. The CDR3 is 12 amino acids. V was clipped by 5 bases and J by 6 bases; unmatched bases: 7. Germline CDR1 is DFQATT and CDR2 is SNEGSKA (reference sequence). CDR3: CSAFYTGVEQYF. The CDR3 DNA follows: TGCAGTGCTTTCTACACAGGGGTCGAGCAGTACTTC.

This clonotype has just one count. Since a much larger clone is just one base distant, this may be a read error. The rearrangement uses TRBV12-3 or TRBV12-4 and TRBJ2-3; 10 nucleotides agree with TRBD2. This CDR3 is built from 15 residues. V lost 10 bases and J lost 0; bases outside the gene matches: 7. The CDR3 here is CATHSGGSSTDTQYF. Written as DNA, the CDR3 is TGTGCCACCCATAGCGGGGGGAGTAGCACAGATACGCAGTATTTT.

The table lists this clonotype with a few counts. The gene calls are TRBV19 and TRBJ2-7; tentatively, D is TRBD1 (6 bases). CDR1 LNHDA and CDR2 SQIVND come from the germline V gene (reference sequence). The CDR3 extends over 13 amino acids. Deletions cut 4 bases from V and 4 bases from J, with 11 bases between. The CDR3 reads CASSTGHQYEQYF. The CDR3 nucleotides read TGTGCCAGTAGTACGGGACACCAGTACGAGCAGTACTTC.

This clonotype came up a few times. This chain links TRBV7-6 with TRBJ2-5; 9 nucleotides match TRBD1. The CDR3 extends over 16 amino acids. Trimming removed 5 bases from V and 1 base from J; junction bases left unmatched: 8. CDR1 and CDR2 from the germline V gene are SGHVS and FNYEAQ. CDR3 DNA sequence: TGTGCCAGCAGCCCCCAAAGACAGGGGGGCCAAGAGACCCAGTACTTC. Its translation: CASSPQRQGGQETQYF.

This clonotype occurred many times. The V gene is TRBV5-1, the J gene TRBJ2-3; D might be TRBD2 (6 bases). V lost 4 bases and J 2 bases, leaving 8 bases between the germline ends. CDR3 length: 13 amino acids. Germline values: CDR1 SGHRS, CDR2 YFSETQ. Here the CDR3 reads CASSRTNTDTQYF. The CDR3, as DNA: TGCGCCAGCAGCCGGACTAACACAGATACGCAGTATTTT.

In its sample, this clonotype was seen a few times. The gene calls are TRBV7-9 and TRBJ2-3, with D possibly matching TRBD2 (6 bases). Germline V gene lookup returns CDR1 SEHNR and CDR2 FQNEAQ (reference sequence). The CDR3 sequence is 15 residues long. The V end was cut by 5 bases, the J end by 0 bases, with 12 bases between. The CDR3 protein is CASSPPSVSTDTQYF. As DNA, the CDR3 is TGTGCCAGCAGCCCTCCTAGCGTAAGCACAGATACGCAGTATTTT.

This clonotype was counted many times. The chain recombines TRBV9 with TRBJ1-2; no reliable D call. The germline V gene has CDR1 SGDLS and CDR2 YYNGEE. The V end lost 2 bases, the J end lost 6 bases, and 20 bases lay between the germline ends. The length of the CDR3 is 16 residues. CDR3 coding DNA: TGTGCCAGCAGCGTGGCGGACGGACCCCGATCCCATGGCTACACCTTC. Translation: CASSVADGPRSHGYTF.

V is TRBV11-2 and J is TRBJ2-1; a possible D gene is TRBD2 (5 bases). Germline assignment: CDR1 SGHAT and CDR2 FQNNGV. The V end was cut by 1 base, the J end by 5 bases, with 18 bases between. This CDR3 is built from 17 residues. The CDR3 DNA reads TGTGCCAGCAGCTTAGGGGGAGCCCCTAAGTGGGACAATGAGCAGTTCTTC. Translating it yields CASSLGGAPKWDNEQFF.

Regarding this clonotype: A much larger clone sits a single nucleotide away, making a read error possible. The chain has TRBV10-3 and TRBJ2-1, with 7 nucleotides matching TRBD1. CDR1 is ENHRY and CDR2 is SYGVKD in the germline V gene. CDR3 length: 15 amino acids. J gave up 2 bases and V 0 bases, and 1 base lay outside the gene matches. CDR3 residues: CAISESGGPYNEQFF. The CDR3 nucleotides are TGTGCCATCAGTGAGTCAGGGGGCCCCTACAATGAGCAGTTCTTC.

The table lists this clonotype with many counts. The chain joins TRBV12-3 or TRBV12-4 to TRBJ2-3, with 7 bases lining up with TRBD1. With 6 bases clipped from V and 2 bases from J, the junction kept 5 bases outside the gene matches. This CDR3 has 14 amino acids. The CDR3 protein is CASSQTGHTDTQYF. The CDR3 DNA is TGTGCCAGCAGCCAGACAGGGCACACAGATACGCAGTATTTT.

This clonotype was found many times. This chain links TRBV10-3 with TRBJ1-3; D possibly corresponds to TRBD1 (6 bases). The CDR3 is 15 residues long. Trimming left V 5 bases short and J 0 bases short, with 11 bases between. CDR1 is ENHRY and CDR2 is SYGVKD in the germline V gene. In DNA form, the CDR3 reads TGTGCCATCAGTAGGGACACTGTCTCTGGAAACACCATATATTTT. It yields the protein CAISRDTVSGNTIYF.

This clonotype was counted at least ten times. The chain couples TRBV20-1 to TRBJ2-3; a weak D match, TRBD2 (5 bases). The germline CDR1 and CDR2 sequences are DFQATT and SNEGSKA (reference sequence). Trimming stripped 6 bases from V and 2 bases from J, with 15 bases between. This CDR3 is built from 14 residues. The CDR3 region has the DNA TGCAGTGCCCCGTGGGAGTCCCCCACAGATACGCAGTATTTT. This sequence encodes CSAPWESPTDTQYF.

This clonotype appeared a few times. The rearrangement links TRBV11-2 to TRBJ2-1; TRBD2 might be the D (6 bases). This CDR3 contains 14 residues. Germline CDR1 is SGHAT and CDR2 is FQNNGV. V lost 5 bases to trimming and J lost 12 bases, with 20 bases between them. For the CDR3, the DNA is TGTGCCAGCAGCCACGGCAGCGCCAGGAGGGGGCAGTTCTTC. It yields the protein CASSHGSARRGQFF. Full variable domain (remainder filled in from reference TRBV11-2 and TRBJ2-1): EAGVAQSPRYKIIEKRQSVAFWCNPISGHATLYWYQQILGQGPKLLIQFQNNGVVDDSQLPKDRFSAERLKGVDSTLKIQPAKLEDSAVYLCASSHGSARRGQFFGPGTRLTVL.

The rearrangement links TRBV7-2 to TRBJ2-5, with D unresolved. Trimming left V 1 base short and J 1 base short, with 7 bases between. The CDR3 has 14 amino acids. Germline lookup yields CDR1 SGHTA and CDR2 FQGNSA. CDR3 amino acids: CASSLVDTQETQYF. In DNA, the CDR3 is TGTGCCAGCAGCTTAGTCGACACCCAAGAGACCCAGTACTTC.

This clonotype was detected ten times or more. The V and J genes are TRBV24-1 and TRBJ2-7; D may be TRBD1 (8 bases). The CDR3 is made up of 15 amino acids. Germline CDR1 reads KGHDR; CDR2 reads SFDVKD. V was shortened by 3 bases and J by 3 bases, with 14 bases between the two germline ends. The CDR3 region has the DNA TGTGCCACCAGTGATGGACAGGGAGGGCGCTACGAGCAGTACTTC. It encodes CATSDGQGGRYEQYF.

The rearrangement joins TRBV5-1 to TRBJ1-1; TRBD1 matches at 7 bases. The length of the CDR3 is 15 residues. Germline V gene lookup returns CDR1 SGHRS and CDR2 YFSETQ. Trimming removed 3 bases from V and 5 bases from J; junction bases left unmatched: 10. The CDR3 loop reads CASSSTRGLGTEAFF. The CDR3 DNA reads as TGCGCCAGCAGCTCCACCAGGGGGTTGGGGACTGAAGCTTTCTTT.